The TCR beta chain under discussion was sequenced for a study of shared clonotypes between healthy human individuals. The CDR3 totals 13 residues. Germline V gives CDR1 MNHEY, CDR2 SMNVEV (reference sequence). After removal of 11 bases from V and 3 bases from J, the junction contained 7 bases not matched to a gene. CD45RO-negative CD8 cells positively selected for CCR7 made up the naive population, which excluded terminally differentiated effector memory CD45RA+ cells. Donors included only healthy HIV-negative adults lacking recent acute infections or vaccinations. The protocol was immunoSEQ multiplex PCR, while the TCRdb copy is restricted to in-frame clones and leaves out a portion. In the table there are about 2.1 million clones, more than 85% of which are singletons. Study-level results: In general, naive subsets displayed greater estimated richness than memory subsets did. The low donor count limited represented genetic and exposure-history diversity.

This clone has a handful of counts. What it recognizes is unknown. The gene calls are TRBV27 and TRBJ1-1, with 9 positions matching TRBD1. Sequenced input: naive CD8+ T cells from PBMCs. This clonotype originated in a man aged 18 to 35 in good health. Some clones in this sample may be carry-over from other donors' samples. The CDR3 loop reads CAAGDRAHTEAFF. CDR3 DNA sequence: TGTGCCGCCGGGGACAGGGCCCACACTGAAGCTTTCTTT.